Reported below is one TCR beta chain. TCRdb keeps only in-frame clones here, not all; method: immunoSEQ multiplex PCR. The data contain around 64,000 clones, around 86% of them singletons. The sample comes from a study of blood T cell repertoires in COVID-19. This CDR3 comprises 16 residues. Looked up from germline, CDR1 is LGHNA and CDR2 is YNFKEQ. With V trimmed by 0 bases and J by 5 bases, 7 bases remained unmatched. The sequence derives from a human donor in a cohort sampled during active COVID-19. The sequenced sample consisted of peripheral blood. The chain links TRBV4-2 to TRBJ2-1; 7 bases map to TRBD2. CDR3 sequence (DNA): TGTGCCAGCAGCCAAGACAGGGCGGGGGTCGACAATGAGCAGTTCTTC. Translating gives CASSQDRAGVDNEQFF.